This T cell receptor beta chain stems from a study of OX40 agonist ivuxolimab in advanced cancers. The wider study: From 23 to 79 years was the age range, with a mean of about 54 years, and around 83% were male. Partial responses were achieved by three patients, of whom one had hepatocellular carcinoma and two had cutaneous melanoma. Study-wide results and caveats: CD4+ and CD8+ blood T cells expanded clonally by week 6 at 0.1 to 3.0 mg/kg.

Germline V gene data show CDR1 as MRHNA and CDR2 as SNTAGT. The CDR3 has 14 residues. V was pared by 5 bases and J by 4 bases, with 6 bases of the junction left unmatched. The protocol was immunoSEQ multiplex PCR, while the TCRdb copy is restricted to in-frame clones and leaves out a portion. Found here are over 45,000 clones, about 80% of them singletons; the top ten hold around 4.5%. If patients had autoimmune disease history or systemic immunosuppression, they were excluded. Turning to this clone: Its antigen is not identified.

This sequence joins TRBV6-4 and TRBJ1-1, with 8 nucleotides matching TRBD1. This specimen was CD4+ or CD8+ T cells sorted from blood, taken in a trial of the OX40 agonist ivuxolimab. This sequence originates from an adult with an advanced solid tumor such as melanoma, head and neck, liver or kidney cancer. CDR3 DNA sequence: TGTGCCAGCAGTCTGACAGGGGAAGCCACTGAAGCTTTCTTT. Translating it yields CASSLTGEATEAFF.